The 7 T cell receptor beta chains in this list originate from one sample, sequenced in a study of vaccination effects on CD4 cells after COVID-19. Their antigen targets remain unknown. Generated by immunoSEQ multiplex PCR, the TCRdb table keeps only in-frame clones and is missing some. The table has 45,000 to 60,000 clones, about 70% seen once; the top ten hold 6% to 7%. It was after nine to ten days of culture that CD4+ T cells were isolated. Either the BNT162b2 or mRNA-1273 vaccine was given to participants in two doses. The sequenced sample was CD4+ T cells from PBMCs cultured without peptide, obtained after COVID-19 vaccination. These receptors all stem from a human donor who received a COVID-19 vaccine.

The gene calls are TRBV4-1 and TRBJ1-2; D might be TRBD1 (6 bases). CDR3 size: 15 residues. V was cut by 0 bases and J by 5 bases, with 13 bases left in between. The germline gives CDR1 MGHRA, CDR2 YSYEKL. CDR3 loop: CASSQDPGAGYGYTF. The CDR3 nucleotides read TGCGCCAGCAGCCAAGATCCAGGGGCGGGATATGGCTACACCTTC.

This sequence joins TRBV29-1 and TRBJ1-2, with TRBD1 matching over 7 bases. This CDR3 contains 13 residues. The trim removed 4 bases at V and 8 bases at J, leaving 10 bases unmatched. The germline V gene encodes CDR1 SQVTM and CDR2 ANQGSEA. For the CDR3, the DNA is TGCAGCGTTGTGGGGACAGACCTATCGGGCTACACCTTC. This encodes CSVVGTDLSGYTF. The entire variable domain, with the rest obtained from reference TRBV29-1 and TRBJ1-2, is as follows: SAVISQKPSRDICQRGTSLTIQCQVDSQVTMMFWYRQQPGQSLTLIATANQGSEATYESGFVIDKFPISRPNLTFSTLTVSNMSPEDSSIYLCSVVGTDLSGYTFGSGTRLTVV.

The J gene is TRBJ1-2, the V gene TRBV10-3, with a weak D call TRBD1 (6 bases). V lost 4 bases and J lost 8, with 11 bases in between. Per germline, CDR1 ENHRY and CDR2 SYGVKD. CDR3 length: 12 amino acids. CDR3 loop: CAISASGEGYTF. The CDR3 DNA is TGTGCCATCAGTGCATCAGGGGAAGGCTACACCTTC.

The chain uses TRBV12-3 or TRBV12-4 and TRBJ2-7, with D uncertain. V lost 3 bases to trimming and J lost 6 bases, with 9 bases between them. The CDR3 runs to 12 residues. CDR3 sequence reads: CASSLVLGEQYF. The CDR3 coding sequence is TGTGCCAGCAGTTTGGTATTGGGCGAGCAGTACTTC.

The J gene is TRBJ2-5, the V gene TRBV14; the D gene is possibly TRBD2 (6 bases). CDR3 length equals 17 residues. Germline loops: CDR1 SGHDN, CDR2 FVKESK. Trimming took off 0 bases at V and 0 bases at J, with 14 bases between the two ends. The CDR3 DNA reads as TGTGCCAGCAGCCAAGATCGGTTGGGGACTTACCAAGAGACCCAGTACTTC. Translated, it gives CASSQDRLGTYQETQYF.

The CDR3 DNA follows: TGTGCCAGCAGCCAAGATCCCGGGAGGGCCTCCTACGAGCAGTACTTC. It yields the protein CASSQDPGRASYEQYF. The chain has TRBV4-2 and TRBJ2-7; 8 bases are shared with TRBD2. CDR1 is LGHNA, CDR2 YNFKEQ, per germline. The ends lost 0 bases at V and 0 bases at J; junction bases unmatched: 4. CDR3 length equals 16 residues.

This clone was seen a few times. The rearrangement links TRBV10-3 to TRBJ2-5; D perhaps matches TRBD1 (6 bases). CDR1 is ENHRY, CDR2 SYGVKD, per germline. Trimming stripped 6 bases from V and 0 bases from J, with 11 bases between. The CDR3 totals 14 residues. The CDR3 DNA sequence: TGTGCCATCAGCCAAGACAGGTACCAAGAGACCCAGTACTTC. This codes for CAISQDRYQETQYF.